This T cell receptor beta chain was captured by sequencing in a study of molecular identifiers for immune sequencing clone quantification. Turning to the study itself: Across replicate runs, RNA obtained from approximately 20,000 or 100,000 naive CD8 cells was divided into five, with four undergoing sequencing.

In regard to this clonotype: Its antigen is not known.

Sorting was used to obtain naive CD8 T cells (CD8+CD4-CCR7+CD45RA+). Overall study results and limits: The share of molecules held by clones above 20 RNA copies was over 97% in effector cells and under 1% in naive cells.

Bulk TCR library preparation followed previously described methods with listed TCR primers. TCRdb analysed the PCR reads with MiXCR anew, one entry per CDR3 protein. The sample consists of nearly 650,000 distinct CDR3 sequences, around 25% of them appearing once. Germline loops: CDR1 SGHAT, CDR2 FQNNGV. This CDR3 region has 18 residues. V gave up 5 bases and J gave up 6 bases, with 28 bases separating them. The sequenced material came from naive CD8+ T cells from blood, with Jurkat cell RNA spiked in. Subset of the sample: FACS-sorted CD8+CD4-CCR7+CD45RA+ naive T cells. The rearrangement joins TRBV11-2 to TRBJ1-1; TRBD1 is a possible D gene (5 bases). The clonotype was recovered from a human donor in good health. Some libraries in this study had Jurkat cell RNA spiked in. The CDR3 DNA reads TGTGCCAGCAGCCCCTTCCCAGATATTGCTTCAGGGCACGCTGAAGCTTTCTTT. This sequence encodes CASSPFPDIASGHAEAFF.